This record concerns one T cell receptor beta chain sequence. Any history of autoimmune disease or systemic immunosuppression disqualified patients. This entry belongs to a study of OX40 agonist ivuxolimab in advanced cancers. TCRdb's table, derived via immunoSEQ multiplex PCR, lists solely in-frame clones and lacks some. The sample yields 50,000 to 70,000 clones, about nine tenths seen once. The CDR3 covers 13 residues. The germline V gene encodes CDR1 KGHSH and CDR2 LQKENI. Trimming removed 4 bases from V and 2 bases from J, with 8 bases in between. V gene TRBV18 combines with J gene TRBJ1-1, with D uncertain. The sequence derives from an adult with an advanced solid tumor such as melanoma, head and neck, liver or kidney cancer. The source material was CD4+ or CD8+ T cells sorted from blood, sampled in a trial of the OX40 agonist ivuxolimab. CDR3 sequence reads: CASSLSLNTEAFF. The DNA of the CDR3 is TGTGCCAGCTCACTTAGTCTAAACACTGAAGCTTTCTTT.